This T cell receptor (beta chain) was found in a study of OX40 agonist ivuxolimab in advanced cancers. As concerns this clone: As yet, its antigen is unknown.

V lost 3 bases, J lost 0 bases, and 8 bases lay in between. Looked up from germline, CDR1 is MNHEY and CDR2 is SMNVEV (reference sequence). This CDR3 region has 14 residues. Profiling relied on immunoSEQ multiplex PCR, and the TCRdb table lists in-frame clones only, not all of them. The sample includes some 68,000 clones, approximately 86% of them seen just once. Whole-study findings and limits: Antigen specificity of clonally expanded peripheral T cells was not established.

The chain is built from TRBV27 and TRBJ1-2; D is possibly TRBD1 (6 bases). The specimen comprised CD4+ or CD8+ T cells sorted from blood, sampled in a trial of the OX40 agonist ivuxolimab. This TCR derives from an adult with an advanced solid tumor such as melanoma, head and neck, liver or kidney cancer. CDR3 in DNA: TGTGCCAGCAGTTTGGCAGGGGCTAACTATGGCTACACCTTC. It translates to CASSLAGANYGYTF.